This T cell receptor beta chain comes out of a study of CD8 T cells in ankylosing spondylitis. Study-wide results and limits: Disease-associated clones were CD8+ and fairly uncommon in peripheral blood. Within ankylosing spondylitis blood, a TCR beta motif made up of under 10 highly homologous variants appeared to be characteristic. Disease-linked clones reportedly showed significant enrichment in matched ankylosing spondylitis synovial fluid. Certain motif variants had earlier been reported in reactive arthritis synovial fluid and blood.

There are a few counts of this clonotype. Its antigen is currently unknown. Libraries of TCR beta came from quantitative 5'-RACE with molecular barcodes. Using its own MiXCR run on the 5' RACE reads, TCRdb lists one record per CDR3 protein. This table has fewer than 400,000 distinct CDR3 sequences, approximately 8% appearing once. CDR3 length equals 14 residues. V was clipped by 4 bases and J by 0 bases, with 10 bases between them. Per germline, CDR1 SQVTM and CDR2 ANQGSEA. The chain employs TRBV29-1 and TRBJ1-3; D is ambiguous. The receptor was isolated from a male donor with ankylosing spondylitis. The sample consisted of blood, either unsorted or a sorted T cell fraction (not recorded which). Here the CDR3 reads CSVVVSLSGNTIYF. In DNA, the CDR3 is TGCAGCGTTGTGGTCTCACTCTCTGGAAACACCATATATTTT.